What follows are 11 T cell receptor beta chains derived from one specimen sequenced in a study of blood T cells in healthy people across ages. Through a sample-barcoded 5' primer and a J-beta primer mix, a second PCR was run for roughly 6 to 12 cycles. TCRdb ran MiXCR on the 5' RACE reads and lists one entry per CDR3 protein. This table holds 850,000 to 1,000,000 distinct CDR3 sequences, around 48% found once. Sequenced material: blood. Receptors were obtained from a young man in good health.

The V call is TRBV3-1, the J call TRBJ1-2; no reliable D call. Germline CDR1 is LGHDT and CDR2 is YNNKEL (reference sequence). The length of the CDR3 is 16 residues. V was clipped by 1 base and J by 4 bases, with 16 bases between them. In DNA, the CDR3 is TGTGCCAGCAGCCAAGTTGGTTCCCGGCGTTTCTATGGCTACACCTTC. Its translation is CASSQVGSRRFYGYTF.

This chain uses TRBV4-3 with TRBJ2-7; no reliable D call. Between the trimmed V and J ends, which lost 1 base and 5 bases, there was a span of 9 bases. In germline, CDR1 is LGHNA, CDR2 YSLEER. CDR3 length equals 13 residues. CDR3 sequence (DNA): TGCGCCAGCAGCCAAGGAGTGTCGGACGAGCAGTACTTC. It yields the protein CASSQGVSDEQYF.

The rearrangement joins TRBV29-1 to TRBJ1-1, with D perhaps TRBD1 (5 bases). The V end was cut by 5 bases, the J end by 5 bases, with 15 bases between. CDR3 length: 13 residues. Per the germline V gene, CDR1 is SQVTM and CDR2 is ANQGSEA. In DNA, the CDR3 is TGCAGCGTTCTTCGGGCAGGGTGGACTGAAGCTTTCTTT. Protein sequence: CSVLRAGWTEAFF.

The chain has TRBV12-3 or TRBV12-4 and TRBJ2-1; 8 bases fit TRBD2. V was pared by 3 bases and J by 4 bases, with 5 bases of the junction left unmatched. There are 15 residues in the CDR3. The CDR3, as DNA: TGTGCCAGCAGTTTGTATAGCGGGGCTTACAATGAGCAGTTCTTC. Its protein product is CASSLYSGAYNEQFF.

The chain uses TRBV12-3 or TRBV12-4 and TRBJ2-3; D unclear. V lost 8 bases, J lost 0 bases, and 9 bases lay in between. The length of the CDR3 is 13 residues. The CDR3 loop is CASESGSTDTQYF. In DNA form, the CDR3 reads TGTGCCAGCGAATCGGGTAGCACAGATACGCAGTATTTT.

There are a few counts of this clonotype. V is TRBV6-6 and J is TRBJ1-2; possible D gene TRBD1, 5 bases. V shed 5 bases and J shed 0 bases, with 10 bases lying between them. The CDR3 sequence is 14 residues long. CDR1 and CDR2 from the germline V gene are MNHNY and SVGAGI (reference sequence). DNA of the CDR3: TGTGCCAGCAGTGCGACAGAACCTAACTATGGCTACACCTTC. Encoded protein: CASSATEPNYGYTF.

A single count supports this clonotype. The chain links TRBV20-1 to TRBJ2-1; 8 positions match TRBD2. The length of the CDR3 is 11 residues. Germline CDR1 and CDR2: DFQATT and SNEGSKA (reference sequence). Here the CDR3 DNA reads TGCAGAGCGGGGGAATACAATGAGCAGTTCTTC. Its protein is CRAGEYNEQFF.

This clonotype was counted only a few times. DNA of the CDR3: TGCGCCAGCAGCTTGGGCACTTCCGAGCAGTTCTTC. Translated: CASSLGTSEQFF. This rearrangement joins TRBV5-1 to TRBJ2-1; unclear D gene. Germline CDR1 SGHRS, CDR2 YFSETQ. CDR3 size: 12 residues. Trimming left V 0 bases short and J 10 bases short, with 8 bases between. Supplemented by reference TRBV5-1 and TRBJ2-1, the full variable domain reads KAGVTQTPRYLIKTRGQQVTLSCSPISGHRSVSWYQQTPGQGLQFLFEYFSETQRNKGNFPGRFSGRQFSNSRSEMNVSTLELGDSALYLCASSLGTSEQFFGPGTRLTVL.

V is TRBV21-1 and J is TRBJ2-1; no DNA check was done on the table's D call, TRBD2. TRBV21-1 corresponds to a pseudogene. CDR3 size: 18 residues. The CDR3 coding sequence is TGTGCCAGCAGCAAGGAAGGGCAGACTGGCGGGGCCTACAATGAGCAGTTCTTC. Protein product: CASSKEGQTGGAYNEQFF.

The CDR3 DNA reads TGTGCCAGCAGCTTAAGGTGGAATTCACCCCTCCACTTT. Protein product: CASSLRWNSPLHF. This rearrangement joins TRBV11-2 to TRBJ1-6; D not resolved. The CDR3 length is 13 residues. V lost 2 bases and J 7 bases, leaving 6 bases between the germline ends. Germline V gives CDR1 SGHAT, CDR2 FQNNGV.

J is TRBJ1-2 and V is TRBV14, with TRBD1 identical over 7 bases. The germline gives CDR1 SGHDN, CDR2 FVKESK. The CDR3 loop spans 18 amino acids. The V gene end was trimmed by 0 bases and the J gene end by 4 bases; junction bases not matched to a gene: 14. The DNA for the CDR3 is TGTGCCAGCAGCCAAGATTTCGGGACAGTTCCGCCTTCCTATGGCTACACCTTC. Residues: CASSQDFGTVPPSYGYTF.